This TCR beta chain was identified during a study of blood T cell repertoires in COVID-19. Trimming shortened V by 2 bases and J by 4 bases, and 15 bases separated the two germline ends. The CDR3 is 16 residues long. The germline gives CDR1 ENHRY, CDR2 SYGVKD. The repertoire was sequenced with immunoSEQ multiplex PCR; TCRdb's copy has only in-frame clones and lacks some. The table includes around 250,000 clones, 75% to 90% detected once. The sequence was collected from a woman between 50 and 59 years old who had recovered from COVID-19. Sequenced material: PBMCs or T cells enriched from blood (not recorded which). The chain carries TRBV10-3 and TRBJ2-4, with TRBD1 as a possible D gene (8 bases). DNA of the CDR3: TGTGCCATCAGTGAGGGGGGGGACAGGACAAAAAACATTCAGTACTTC. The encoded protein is CAISEGGDRTKNIQYF.